A single sample gave rise to the 32 T cell receptor beta chains below, sequenced in a study of breast tumors, draining lymph nodes, adjacent tissues. One entry per CDR3 protein results from TCRdb running MiXCR on the multiplex PCR reads. Among 100,000 to 150,000 distinct CDR3 sequences listed, 20% to 25% were seen once. Axillary draining lymph nodes of breast cancer patients supplied the node samples. Sequences were obtained from axillary lymph node tissue. These receptor sequences come from a female donor with breast cancer. Some clones in this sample may be carry-over from other donors' samples.

To note about this clonotype: Given a much more abundant clone one base away, this may be a read error. V gene TRBV28 combines with J gene TRBJ2-7; D is possibly TRBD1 or TRBD2 (5 bases each). The CDR3 spans 14 residues. The germline CDR1 and CDR2 sequences are MDHEN and SYDVKM. Trimming stripped 7 bases from V and 2 bases from J, with 15 bases between. The CDR3 is CASTLGRAAYEQYF. DNA of the CDR3: TGTGCCAGCACTCTGGGACGGGCCGCCTACGAGCAGTACTTC.

The chain uses TRBV30 and TRBJ2-2; maybe TRBD2 (6 bases). There are 15 residues in the CDR3. Trimming removed 1 base from V and 4 bases from J, with 13 bases in between. Germline CDR1 is GTSNPN and CDR2 is SVGIG (reference sequence). CDR3 in DNA: TGTGCCTGGAGTGCCGTCTCGGGGGTCACCGGGGAGCTGTTTTTT. It yields the protein CAWSAVSGVTGELFF.

This clonotype was seen ten or more times. The rearrangement uses TRBV7-6 and TRBJ1-6, with a weak D call TRBD1 (5 bases). CDR1 is SGHVS, CDR2 FNYEAQ, per germline. The ends were cut back, 5 bases at V and 5 bases at J, with 13 bases in the middle. The CDR3 is made up of 15 amino acids. CDR3 in DNA: TGTGCCAGCAGCAGAGACCGGGACGATAATTCACCCCTCCACTTT. Its protein product is CASSRDRDDNSPLHF. The full variable domain, with the rest looked up from reference TRBV7-6 and TRBJ1-6, is GAGVSQSPRYKVTKRGQDVALRCDPISGHVSLYWYRQALGQGPEFLTYFNYEAQQDKSGLPNDRFSAERPEGSISTLTIQRTEQRDSAMYRCASSRDRDDNSPLHFGNGTRLTVT.

This clonotype was observed many times. V and J are TRBV12-3 or TRBV12-4 and TRBJ1-6; tentatively, D is TRBD1 (5 bases). This CDR3 comprises 14 residues. The germline V and J ends were trimmed by 6 bases and 5 bases, with 11 bases remaining between them. DNA of the CDR3: TGTGCCAGCAGAGGGGACGGAGATAATTCACCCCTCCACTTT. This gives the protein CASRGDGDNSPLHF.

There are a few counts of this clonotype. V is TRBV28 and J is TRBJ2-1; TRBD2 matches at 11 bases. V trimming: 5 bases; J trimming: 2 bases; junction bases outside the gene matches: 17. In germline, CDR1 is MDHEN, CDR2 SYDVKM. The CDR3 spans 20 residues. CDR3 nucleotide sequence: TGTGCCAGCAGTCCATGGGGAGGGGGGACTAGCGGAAACACCTACAATGAGCAGTTCTTC. The encoded protein is CASSPWGGGTSGNTYNEQFF.

This clonotype was picked up many times. This chain links TRBV7-9 with TRBJ2-7; no reliable D call. CDR1 and CDR2 (germline): SEHNR, FQNEAQ (reference sequence). V dropped 5 bases and J dropped 4 bases, with 6 bases sitting between them. The CDR3 contains 11 residues. CDR3 loop: CASSPLYEQYF. In DNA form, the CDR3 reads TGTGCCAGCAGCCCCCTATACGAGCAGTACTTC.

Ten or more counts support this clonotype. The chain links TRBV18 to TRBJ2-7; 8 nucleotides match TRBD2. This CDR3 contains 14 residues. Germline V gives CDR1 KGHSH, CDR2 LQKENI. J gave up 3 bases and V 3 bases, and 4 bases lay outside the gene matches. CDR3: CASSPAREGYEQYF. The CDR3 DNA sequence: TGTGCCAGCTCACCGGCACGGGAGGGCTACGAGCAGTACTTC.

This clonotype was recorded at least ten times. J is TRBJ2-2 and V is TRBV5-1; D gene ambiguous. This CDR3 region has 15 residues. The germline V gene has CDR1 SGHRS and CDR2 YFSETQ. Trimming left V 3 bases short and J 2 bases short, with 11 bases between. The CDR3 DNA is TGCGCCAGCAGCTCCGTAGCATCTAACACCGGGGAGCTGTTTTTT. Translating it yields CASSSVASNTGELFF.

This clonotype was observed a few times. This sequence joins TRBV11-3 and TRBJ2-3, with 9 bases aligning to TRBD1. J lost 4 bases, V lost 5 bases, and 13 bases had no gene match. CDR3 length: 17 amino acids. CDR1 and CDR2 from the germline V gene are SGHNT and YENEEA. CDR3 region: CASSHMRGDREADTQYF. The CDR3 nucleotides are TGTGCCAGCAGCCACATGAGAGGGGACAGGGAGGCAGATACGCAGTATTTT.

This chain connects TRBV6-5 to TRBJ1-5; 12 bases fit TRBD1. The CDR3 covers 17 residues. V dropped 6 bases and J dropped 5; count of bases not matched to a gene: 11. Germline V gene data show CDR1 as MNHEY and CDR2 as SVGAGI. CDR3 in amino acids: CASSRRAGTGGDQPQHF. The CDR3 DNA follows: TGTGCCAGCAGCAGAAGAGCCGGGACAGGGGGCGATCAGCCCCAGCATTTT.

This clonotype was detected many times. The chain recombines TRBV11-3 with TRBJ2-5, with 10 bases matching TRBD1. Germline V gene lookup returns CDR1 SGHNT and CDR2 YENEEA. Unmatched junction bases numbered 5, after V lost 5 bases and J lost 5 bases. The CDR3 has 14 amino acids. The CDR3 is CASSMGQGMETQYF. The CDR3 bases are TGTGCCAGCAGCATGGGACAGGGGATGGAGACCCAGTACTTC.

The sample holds many counts of this clonotype. V and J are TRBV7-2 and TRBJ2-1; D is undetermined. The germline CDR1 and CDR2 sequences are SGHTA and FQGNSA. The CDR3 runs to 17 residues. Trimming pared 0 bases from V and 5 bases from J, leaving 17 bases between. The CDR3 bases are TGTGCCAGCAGCTTAGCCCCCCTGGGTACTGGCAACAATGAGCAGTTCTTC. Translating it yields CASSLAPLGTGNNEQFF.

V usage is TRBV11-1 and J usage is TRBJ1-4, with a possible D match to TRBD1 (5 bases). V was cut by 1 base and J by 7 bases, with 16 bases left in between. This CDR3 comprises 16 residues. Looked up from germline, CDR1 is SGHAT and CDR2 is FQDESV (reference sequence). CDR3 residues: CASSLDGAGRGEKLFF. The CDR3, as DNA: TGTGCCAGCAGCTTAGACGGGGCAGGGAGGGGTGAAAAACTGTTTTTT.

Details on this clonotype: A read error may be the cause here, since a much bigger clone is one base away. The chain carries TRBV4-1 and TRBJ2-1; D is unclear. Germline values: CDR1 MGHRA, CDR2 YSYEKL. The CDR3 runs 13 residues. V was pared by 1 base and J by 7 bases, with 8 bases between. The CDR3 spells CASSQGARNEQFF. CDR3 sequence (DNA): TGCGCCAGCAGCCAAGGGGCCCGGAATGAGCAGTTCTTC.

Details on this clonotype: Since a much larger clone is just one base distant, this may be a read error. This chain links TRBV18 with TRBJ2-7, with TRBD1 matching 7 bases. The CDR3 is 14 amino acids. CDR1 and CDR2 from the germline V gene are KGHSH and LQKENI. The CDR3 here is CASSRSGQTYGQYF. DNA of the CDR3: TGTGCCAGCTCACGTTCGGGACAGACCTACGGGCAGTACTTC.

This clonotype was detected many times. The V gene is TRBV28, the J gene TRBJ1-2; D is unresolved. Trimming took off 3 bases at V and 7 bases at J, with 15 bases between the two ends. The germline CDR1 and CDR2 sequences are MDHEN and SYDVKM. The CDR3 runs to 14 residues. The CDR3 DNA is TGTGCCAGCAGTTTGAGCCGGGATGTGGGTGGCTACACCTTC. It yields the protein CASSLSRDVGGYTF.

On this clonotype: A read error is possible here, since a much larger clone lies one base away. This chain uses TRBV27 with TRBJ1-5, with 11 bases aligning to TRBD1. This CDR3 has 15 residues. The junction had 7 bases not matched to a gene; V was cut back by 5 bases and J by 7 bases. Germline V gene lookup returns CDR1 MNHEY and CDR2 SMNVEV (reference sequence). The CDR3 reads CASSAPGQGEQPQHF. CDR3 DNA: TGTGCCAGCAGTGCCCCGGGACAGGGGGAACAGCCCCAGCATTTT.

The table lists this clonotype with many counts. This chain links TRBV19 with TRBJ2-5; weak D call: TRBD1 (7 bases). V gave up 7 bases and J gave up 7 bases, with 28 bases separating them. The CDR3 covers 17 residues. The germline CDR1 and CDR2 sequences are LNHDA and SQIVND (reference sequence). The CDR3 here is CASTPRGQGGTFGTQYF. CDR3 in DNA: TGTGCCAGTACCCCTCGGGGGCAGGGGGGTACCTTTGGGACCCAGTACTTC.

This clonotype was detected many times. The chain is built from TRBV6-6 and TRBJ2-7; tentatively, D is TRBD2 (6 bases). With 6 bases removed from V and 2 bases from J, the gap between germline ends came to 14 bases. The CDR3 contains 14 residues. Germline V gene data show CDR1 as MNHNY and CDR2 as SVGAGI (reference sequence). Written as DNA, the CDR3 is TGTGCCAGCAGGGGCGTTACGGGGGCCTACGAGCAGTACTTC. Translation: CASRGVTGAYEQYF.

The chain carries TRBV2 and TRBJ2-7; TRBD2 matches 14 bases. J gave up 3 bases and V 8 bases, and 0 bases lay outside the gene matches. There are 13 residues in the CDR3. CDR1 and CDR2 (germline): SNHLY, FYNNEI. CDR3 DNA: TGTGCCAGCGGGACTAGCGGGAGCTACGAGCAGTACTTC. Translation: CASGTSGSYEQYF. Full variable domain (outside the CDR3, taken from reference TRBV2 and TRBJ2-7): EPEVTQTPSHQVTQMGQEVILRCVPISNHLYFYWYRQILGQKVEFLVSFYNNEISEKSEIFDDQFSVERPDGSNFTLKIRSTKLEDSAMYFCASGTSGSYEQYFGPGTRLTVT.

The sample holds many counts of this clonotype. The gene calls are TRBV5-1 and TRBJ2-5; D not resolved. Germline CDR1 is SGHRS and CDR2 is YFSETQ. The CDR3 is 15 amino acids. Trimming cost V 2 bases and J 1 base, with 12 bases left between them. CDR3 loop: CASSFVAQSQETQYF. In DNA form, the CDR3 reads TGCGCCAGCAGCTTCGTTGCGCAATCCCAAGAGACCCAGTACTTC.

Of note for this clonotype: Germline is not matched at one junction end, which may reflect a read error. This chain connects TRBV18 to TRBJ2-1, with 10 bases matching TRBD2. The CDR3 totals 16 residues. CDR1 KGHSH and CDR2 LQKENI come from the germline V gene. CDR3 protein: CASSPPGLAAYNEPFF. CDR3 nucleotide sequence: TGTGCCAGCTCACCACCCGGACTAGCGGCCTACAATGAGCCGTTCTTC.

This clonotype was detected many times. CDR3 sequence (DNA): TGTGCCAGGCGAATAGCGGGCAATGAGCAGTTCTTC. This codes for CARRIAGNEQFF. The chain has TRBV6-4 and TRBJ2-1; 7 bases align to TRBD2. With 9 bases clipped from V and 6 bases from J, the junction kept 5 bases outside the gene matches. Germline loops: CDR1 MRHNA, CDR2 SNTAGT. The CDR3 is 12 amino acids.

Remarks on this clonotype: A read error may explain this, as a much larger clone is one base away. V usage is TRBV5-1 and J usage is TRBJ2-3, with TRBD1 identical over 8 bases. The CDR3 is 17 residues long. Looked up from germline, CDR1 is SGHRS and CDR2 is YFSETQ. The CDR3 here is CASSLEGTGWGTDTQCF. The DNA for the CDR3 is TGCGCCAGCAGCTTGGAGGGGACAGGTTGGGGGACAGATACGCAGTGTTTT.

The sample holds a few counts of this clonotype. A much more abundant neighbour one base away suggests this may be a read error. This chain joins TRBV5-1 and TRBJ2-2; D not resolved. CDR1 and CDR2 from the germline V gene are SGHRS and YFSETQ. This CDR3 has 15 residues. Here the CDR3 DNA reads TGTGCCAGCAGCTTAGGTCCCTGGAACACCGGGGAGCTGTTTTTT. Translation: CASSLGPWNTGELFF.

This clonotype was detected ten times or more. The chain employs TRBV7-9 and TRBJ2-3; 9 bases match TRBD2. After removal of 5 bases from V and 0 bases from J, the junction contained 3 bases not matched to a gene. The CDR3 loop spans 15 amino acids. Germline V lookup: CDR1 SEHNR, CDR2 FQNEAQ (reference sequence). Here the CDR3 DNA reads TGTGCCAGCAGCCGGACTAGCGTTAGCACAGATACGCAGTATTTT. Its translation is CASSRTSVSTDTQYF.

This clonotype was recorded many times. The rearrangement uses TRBV20-1 and TRBJ2-7, with D perhaps assigned TRBD1 or TRBD2 (6 bases each). The length of the CDR3 is 11 residues. Germline V gives CDR1 DFQATT, CDR2 SNEGSKA (reference sequence). The V gene lost 6 bases and the J gene lost 3 bases, with 9 bases spanning the gap. The CDR3 coding sequence is TGCAGTGCGCGGGACAACTACGAGCAGTACTTC. It translates to CSARDNYEQYF.

The chain has TRBV28 and TRBJ2-6, with TRBD1 as a possible D gene (6 bases). CDR1 is MDHEN and CDR2 is SYDVKM in the germline V gene. The CDR3 runs to 18 residues. Trimming shortened V by 7 bases and J by 3 bases, and 22 bases separated the two germline ends. The CDR3 bases are TGTGCCAGCAACGGGTACAGGGTTACTACAGGTGGGGCCAACGTCCTGACTTTC. Translation gives CASNGYRVTTGGANVLTF.

The table lists this clonotype with many counts. V gene TRBV14 combines with J gene TRBJ2-6, with D perhaps matching TRBD1 (6 bases). CDR1 and CDR2 (germline): SGHDN, FVKESK. V shed 1 base and J shed 2 bases, with 12 bases lying between them. The length of the CDR3 is 17 residues. DNA for the CDR3: TGTGCCAGCAGCCAAGTCCGACAGGAAACTGGGGCCAACGTCCTGACTTTC. Its translation is CASSQVRQETGANVLTF.

In regard to this clonotype: Sequence at one end of the junction differs from germline and may be a read error. V is TRBV7-3 and J is TRBJ2-7; TRBD2 matches at 9 bases. In germline, CDR1 is SGHTA, CDR2 FQGTGA. CDR3 size: 16 residues. The CDR3 is CASSLVAGEATYEQHF. In DNA, the CDR3 is TGTGCCAGCAGCTTAGTAGCGGGAGAGGCAACCTACGAGCAGCACTTC.

The table lists this clonotype with many counts. The chain employs TRBV30 and TRBJ1-5; the match to TRBD1 covers 8 bases. Looked up from germline, CDR1 is GTSNPN and CDR2 is SVGIG (reference sequence). The CDR3 sequence is 13 residues long. The V and J ends lost 5 bases and 1 base, in that order; junction bases with no gene match: 1. DNA of the CDR3: TGTGCCTGGCAGGGGGCGAGCAATCAGCCCCAGCATTTT. Translation gives CAWQGASNQPQHF.

This clonotype appeared a few times. V is TRBV5-4 and J is TRBJ1-2; TRBD1 is a possible D gene (5 bases). Germline V gene data show CDR1 as SGHNT and CDR2 as YYREEE (reference sequence). V dropped 2 bases and J dropped 4 bases, with 15 bases sitting between them. CDR3 length: 15 amino acids. For the CDR3, the DNA is TGTGCCAGCAGCTTAACAGGACCTATATTCTATGGCTACACCTTC. Translating it yields CASSLTGPIFYGYTF.